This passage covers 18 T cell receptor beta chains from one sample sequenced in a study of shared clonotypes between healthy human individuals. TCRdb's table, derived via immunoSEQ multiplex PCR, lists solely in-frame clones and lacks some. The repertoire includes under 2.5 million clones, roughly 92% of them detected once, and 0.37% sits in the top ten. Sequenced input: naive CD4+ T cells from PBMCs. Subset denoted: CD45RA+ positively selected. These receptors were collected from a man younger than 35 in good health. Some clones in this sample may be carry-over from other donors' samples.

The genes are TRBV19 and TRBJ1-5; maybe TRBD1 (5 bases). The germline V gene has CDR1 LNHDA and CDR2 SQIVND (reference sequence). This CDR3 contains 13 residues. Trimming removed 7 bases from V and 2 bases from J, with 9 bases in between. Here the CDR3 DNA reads TGTGCCAGTAAAACAGGCGGCAATCAGCCCCAGCATTTT. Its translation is CASKTGGNQPQHF.

CDR3 in DNA: TGTGCCAGCACCCCAAAACGAGGAGGCTACACCTTC. It encodes CASTPKRGGYTF. The chain combines TRBV6-6 with TRBJ1-2; D gene uncertain. This CDR3 is 12 amino acids long. CDR1 and CDR2 (germline): MNHNY, SVGAGI (reference sequence). V dropped 7 bases and J dropped 8 bases, with 14 bases sitting between them.

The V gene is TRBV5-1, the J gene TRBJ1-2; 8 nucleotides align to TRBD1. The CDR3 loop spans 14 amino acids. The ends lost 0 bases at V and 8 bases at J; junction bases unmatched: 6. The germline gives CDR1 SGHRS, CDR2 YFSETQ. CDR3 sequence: CASSLAGTGKGYTF. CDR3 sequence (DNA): TGCGCCAGCAGCTTGGCCGGGACAGGAAAAGGCTACACCTTC. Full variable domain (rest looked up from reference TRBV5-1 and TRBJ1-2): KAGVTQTPRYLIKTRGQQVTLSCSPISGHRSVSWYQQTPGQGLQFLFEYFSETQRNKGNFPGRFSGRQFSNSRSEMNVSTLELGDSALYLCASSLAGTGKGYTFGSGTRLTVV.

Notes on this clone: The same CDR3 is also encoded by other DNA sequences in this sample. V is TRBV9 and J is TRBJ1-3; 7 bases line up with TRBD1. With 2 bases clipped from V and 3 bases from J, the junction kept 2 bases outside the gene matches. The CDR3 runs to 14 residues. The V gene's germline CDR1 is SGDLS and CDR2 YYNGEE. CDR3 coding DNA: TGTGCCAGCAGCGTGGGGGACAGTGGAAACACCATATATTTT. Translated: CASSVGDSGNTIYF.

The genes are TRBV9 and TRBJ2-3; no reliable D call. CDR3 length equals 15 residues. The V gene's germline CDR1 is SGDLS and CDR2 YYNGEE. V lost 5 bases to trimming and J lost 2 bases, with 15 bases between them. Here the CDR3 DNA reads TGTGCCAGCAGTACTTCTGGAATACACACAGATACGCAGTATTTT. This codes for CASSTSGIHTDTQYF.

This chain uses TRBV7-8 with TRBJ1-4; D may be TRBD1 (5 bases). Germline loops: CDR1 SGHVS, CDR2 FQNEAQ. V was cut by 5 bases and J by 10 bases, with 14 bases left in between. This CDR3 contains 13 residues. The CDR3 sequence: CASSEETEGKLFF. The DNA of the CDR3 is TGTGCCAGCAGCGAAGAGACAGAAGGAAAACTGTTTTTT.

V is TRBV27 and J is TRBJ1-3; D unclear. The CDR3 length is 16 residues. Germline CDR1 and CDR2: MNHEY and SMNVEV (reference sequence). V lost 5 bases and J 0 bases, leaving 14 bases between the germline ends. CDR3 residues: CASSRSTYSSGNTIYF. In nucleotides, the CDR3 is TGTGCCAGCAGTAGGAGCACTTACAGCTCTGGAAACACCATATATTTT.

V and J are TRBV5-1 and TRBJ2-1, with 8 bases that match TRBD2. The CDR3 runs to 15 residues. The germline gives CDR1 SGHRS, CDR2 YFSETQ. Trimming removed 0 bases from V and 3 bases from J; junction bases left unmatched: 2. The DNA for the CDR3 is TGCGCCAGCAGCTTGGCGGCGGGAGGCTACAATGAGCAGTTCTTC. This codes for CASSLAAGGYNEQFF.

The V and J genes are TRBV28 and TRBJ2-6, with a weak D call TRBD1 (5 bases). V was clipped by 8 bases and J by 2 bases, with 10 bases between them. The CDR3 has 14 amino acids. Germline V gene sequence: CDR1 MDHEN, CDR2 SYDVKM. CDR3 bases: TGTGCCAGCCTAGGGGTTCCTGGGGCCAACGTCCTGACTTTC. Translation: CASLGVPGANVLTF.

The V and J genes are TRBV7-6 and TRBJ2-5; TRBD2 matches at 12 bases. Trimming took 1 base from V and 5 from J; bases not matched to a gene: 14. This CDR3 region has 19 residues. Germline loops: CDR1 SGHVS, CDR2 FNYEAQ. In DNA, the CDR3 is TGTGCCAGCAGCTTAGATACCCGGACTAGCGGGACCGCCTGGGAGACCCAGTACTTC. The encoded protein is CASSLDTRTSGTAWETQYF.

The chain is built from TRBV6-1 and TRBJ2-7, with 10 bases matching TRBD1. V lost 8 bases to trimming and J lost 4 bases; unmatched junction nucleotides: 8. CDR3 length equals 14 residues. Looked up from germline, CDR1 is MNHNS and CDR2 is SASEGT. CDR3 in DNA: TGTGCCAGCTCTTCGACAGGGGGCGTATACGAGCAGTACTTC. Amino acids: CASSSTGGVYEQYF.

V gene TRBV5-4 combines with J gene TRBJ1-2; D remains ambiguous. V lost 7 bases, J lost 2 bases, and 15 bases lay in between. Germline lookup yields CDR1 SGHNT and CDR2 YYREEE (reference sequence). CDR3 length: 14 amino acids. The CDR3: CASYPSLSNYGYTF. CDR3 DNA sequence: TGTGCCAGCTACCCCAGTCTGTCCAACTATGGCTACACCTTC. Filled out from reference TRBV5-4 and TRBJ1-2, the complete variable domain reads ETGVTQSPTHLIKTRGQQVTLRCSSQSGHNTVSWYQQALGQGPQFIFQYYREEENGRGNFPPRFSGLQFPNYSSELNVNALELDDSALYLCASYPSLSNYGYTFGSGTRLTVV.

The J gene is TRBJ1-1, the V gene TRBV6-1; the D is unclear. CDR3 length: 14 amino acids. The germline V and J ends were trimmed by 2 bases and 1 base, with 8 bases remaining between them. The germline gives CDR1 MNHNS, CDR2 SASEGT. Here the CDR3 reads CASSERRENTEAFF. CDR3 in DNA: TGTGCCAGCAGTGAACGGAGGGAGAACACTGAAGCTTTCTTT.

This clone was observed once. The CDR3, as DNA: TGTGCCAGCAGTTCGACAGGCGTCAACTATGGCTACACCTTC. Translation: CASSSTGVNYGYTF. J is TRBJ1-2 and V is TRBV2; D is possibly TRBD1 (6 bases). V lost 5 bases, J lost 2 bases, and 12 bases lay in between. This CDR3 spans 14 amino acids. Germline V gene data show CDR1 as SNHLY and CDR2 as FYNNEI.

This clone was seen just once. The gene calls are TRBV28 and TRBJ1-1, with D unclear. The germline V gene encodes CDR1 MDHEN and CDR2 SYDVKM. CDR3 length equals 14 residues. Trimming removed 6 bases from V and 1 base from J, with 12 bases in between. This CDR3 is CASSPPPGNTEAFF. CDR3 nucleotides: TGTGCCAGCAGCCCCCCCCCAGGGAACACTGAAGCTTTCTTT. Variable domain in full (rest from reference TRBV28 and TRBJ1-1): DVKVTQSSRYLVKRTGEKVFLECVQDMDHENMFWYRQDPGLGLRLIYFSYDVKMKEKGDIPEGYSVSREKKERFSLILESASTNQTSMYLCASSPPPGNTEAFFGQGTRLTVV.

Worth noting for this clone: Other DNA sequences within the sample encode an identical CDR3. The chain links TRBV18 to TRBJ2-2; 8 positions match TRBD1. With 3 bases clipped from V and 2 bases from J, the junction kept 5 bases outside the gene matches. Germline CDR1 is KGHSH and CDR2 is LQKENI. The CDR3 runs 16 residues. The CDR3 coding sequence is TGTGCCAGCTCACCCCAGGGGGCCCTCAACACCGGGGAGCTGTTTTTT. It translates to CASSPQGALNTGELFF.

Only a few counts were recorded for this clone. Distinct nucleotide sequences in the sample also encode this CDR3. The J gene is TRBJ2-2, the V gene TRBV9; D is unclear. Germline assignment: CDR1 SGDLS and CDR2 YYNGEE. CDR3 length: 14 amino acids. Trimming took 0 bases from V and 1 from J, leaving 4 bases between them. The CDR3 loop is CASSVDGNTGELFF. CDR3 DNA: TGTGCCAGCAGCGTAGACGGGAACACCGGGGAGCTGTTTTTT.

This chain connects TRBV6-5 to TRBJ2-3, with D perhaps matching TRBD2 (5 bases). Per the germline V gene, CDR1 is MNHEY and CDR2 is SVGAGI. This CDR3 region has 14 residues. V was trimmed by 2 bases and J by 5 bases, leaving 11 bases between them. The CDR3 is CASSYREQEDTQYF. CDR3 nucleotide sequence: TGTGCCAGCAGTTACAGGGAGCAGGAAGATACGCAGTATTTT.